This TCR beta chain was captured in a study of vaccination effects on CD4 cells after COVID-19. Study-level background: Samples collected post-vaccine were obtained a median of 72 days after the second dose.

The protocol was immunoSEQ multiplex PCR, while the TCRdb copy is restricted to in-frame clones and leaves out a portion. This table holds roughly 45,000 clones, 65% to 80% found once. Cells that had been cultured for 10 days were the source of isolated CD4+ T cells. As their vaccination, participants received two doses of either BNT162b2 or mRNA-1273. Nucleocapsid antibody tests were negative, and the vaccine recipients had no prior SARS-CoV-2 infection. Cultures received IL-2 medium that replaced half the medium on days 3 and 7. Comment on this clone: Its antigen is not identified.

Per germline, CDR1 LGHNT and CDR2 FRNRAP. This CDR3 comprises 14 residues. J lost 6 bases, V lost 3 bases, and 2 bases had no gene match. The clonotype comes from a human donor who received a COVID-19 vaccine. This chain links TRBV12-5 with TRBJ2-1; TRBD2 agrees at 10 bases. Sequenced material: CD4+ T cells from PBMCs cultured without peptide, taken after COVID-19 vaccination. The chain's CDR3 is CASGFGTSANEQFF. CDR3 coding DNA: TGTGCTAGTGGTTTCGGGACTAGCGCCAATGAGCAGTTCTTC.